A single sample gave rise to the 7 T cell receptor beta chains below, sequenced in a study of Graves' ophthalmopathy and Graves' hyperthyroidism. Using RNA transcripts, the TCR beta CDR3 regions were amplified. First-round RT-PCR used HTBI primers; second-round multiplex PCR followed. TCRdb reprocessed the multiplex PCR reads via MiXCR and lists one record per CDR3 protein. There are almost 750,000 distinct CDR3 sequences in the sample; roughly 40% occur only once, and roughly 46% lies in the top ten. The sequencing sample was made of peripheral blood. The source is an adult man with Graves' ophthalmopathy.

The J gene is TRBJ1-2, the V gene TRBV7-9, with a weak D call TRBD1 (5 bases). The ends were cut back, 2 bases at V and 7 bases at J, with 20 bases in the middle. The CDR3 runs 16 residues. Germline CDR1 is SEHNR and CDR2 is FQNEAQ (reference sequence). CDR3 in DNA: TGTGCCAGCAGCTTAACGAGGGACCAGGTCGTTGGTGGCTACACCTTC. This codes for CASSLTRDQVVGGYTF. Using reference TRBV7-9 and TRBJ1-2 for the parts outside the CDR3, the full variable domain is DTGVSQNPRHKITKRGQNVTFRCDPISEHNRLYWYRQTLGQGPEFLTYFQNEAQLEKSRLLSDRFSAERPKGSFSTLEIQRTEQGDSAMYLCASSLTRDQVVGGYTFGSGTRLTVV.

This chain connects TRBV29-1 to TRBJ2-7; 7 positions match TRBD1. Germline-derived CDR1 and CDR2 are SQVTM and ANQGSEA. The CDR3 totals 12 residues. J gave up 2 bases and V 8 bases, and 6 bases lay outside the gene matches. The CDR3 DNA reads as TGCAGCTCGGGACAGCTACCCTACGAGCAGTACTTC. Its translation: CSSGQLPYEQYF.

The rearrangement joins TRBV29-1 to TRBJ1-2; possibly TRBD1 for D (6 bases). The CDR3 runs to 11 residues. Trimming took off 4 bases at V and 8 bases at J, with 11 bases between the two ends. Germline CDR1 is SQVTM and CDR2 is ANQGSEA. This chain's CDR3 is CSVADRSGYTF. The DNA for the CDR3 is TGCAGCGTTGCAGACAGGAGCGGCTACACCTTC.

A remark on this clonotype: A much larger clone differs by one base, so this may be a read error. The rearrangement links TRBV12-3 or TRBV12-4 to TRBJ2-7; D gene unclear. The CDR3 sequence is 12 residues long. The CDR3 DNA reads TGTACCAGCAGTTTAAGACCATACGAGCAGTACTTC. Translation: CTSSLRPYEQYF.

This clonotype showed up many times. V is TRBV20-1 and J is TRBJ1-5; the D gene is possibly TRBD1 (5 bases). Germline V gene sequence: CDR1 DFQATT, CDR2 SNEGSKA (reference sequence). The CDR3 contains 11 residues. Trimming shortened V by 5 bases and J by 9 bases, and 11 bases separated the two germline ends. CDR3 residues: CSAQGRRPQHF. Here the CDR3 DNA reads TGCAGTGCTCAGGGACGGAGGCCCCAGCATTTT.

This clonotype was counted between two and nine times. The chain uses TRBV7-9 and TRBJ2-2, with TRBD2 matching 9 bases. Germline V lookup: CDR1 SEHNR, CDR2 FQNEAQ (reference sequence). The CDR3 runs 20 residues. J was trimmed by 4 bases and V by 0 bases; bases with no gene match: 15. This CDR3 reads CASSLAPPSRLADTTGELFF. CDR3 coding DNA: TGTGCCAGCAGCTTAGCGCCCCCCTCGAGACTAGCGGATACCACCGGGGAGCTGTTTTTT.

In its sample, this clonotype was seen many times. This chain links TRBV25-1 with TRBJ1-1, with a tentative D call TRBD1 (5 bases). The CDR3 covers 14 residues. The V and J ends lost 7 bases and 6 bases respectively, with 18 bases between them. The germline gives CDR1 MGHDK, CDR2 SYGVNS. The CDR3 DNA reads TGTGCCAGCACTCAGGGAGGGCCAGTCCCTGAAGCTTTCTTT. This sequence encodes CASTQGGPVPEAFF.